This TCR beta chain was identified during a study of blood T cell repertoires in COVID-19. Data came from immunoSEQ multiplex PCR; TCRdb stores just in-frame clones and leaves some out. The table lists a few hundred thousand clones, approximately 89% of them singletons, with approximately 9.4% in the top ten. The sample comprised PBMCs or T cells enriched from blood (not recorded which). The TCR was taken from a woman aged 40 to 50 who had recovered from COVID-19.

The CDR3 nucleotides are TGTGCCAGCAGTGAAGCAAACAGGGTGTACGGCTACACCTTC. This translates into CASSEANRVYGYTF. The genes are TRBV2 and TRBJ1-2, with D possibly being TRBD1 (6 bases). With 0 bases removed from V and 8 bases from J, the gap between germline ends came to 13 bases. The CDR3 has 14 amino acids. CDR1 SNHLY and CDR2 FYNNEI come from the germline V gene.